Presented here are 15 T cell receptor beta chains from one specimen sequenced in a study of vaccination and CD4 T cells after COVID-19 (dated by TCRdb to between 2021 and 2024). These receptors are not linked to any known antigen. Sample treatment or condition, as interpreted from the label and publication: roughly nine-day PBMC culture with coronavirus spike peptide pools or control peptides (ViraFEST assay). CD4+ T cells from unexposed donors were collected before the COVID-19 pandemic (2011-2018). The method behind the library was PCR. TCRdb records Illumina iSeq 100 as the sequencer. At the Johns Hopkins FTIC core, DNA from the cultured CD4+ T cells underwent TCR sequencing with the Oncomine TCR Beta short-read assay. The QIAamp micro DNA kit was used to extract genomic DNA from the cultured CD4+ T cells. TCRdb redid the processing of the public reads, applying fastp at Q25 and MiXCR, and retained in-frame beta chains. Merged by CDR3 protein, the rows form single entries marked with the most common genes and DNA. The sample table shows fewer than 9,500 distinct CDR3 sequences, and 30% to 45% are seen once. Of the sample, roughly 27% falls within the top ten clones.

The source material was CD4+ T cells from blood, cultured in vitro. The origin of the receptors is a human donor in good health.

The rearrangement joins TRBV15 to TRBJ1-1, with D unresolved. Germline V gives CDR1 LNHNV, CDR2 YYDKDF (reference sequence). CDR3 length equals 16 residues. The V gene lost 0 bases and the J gene lost 1 base, with 12 bases spanning the gap. The CDR3 is CATSRDMTAQNTEAFF. In DNA form, the CDR3 reads TGTGCCACCAGCAGAGATATGACGGCTCAGAACACTGAAGCTTTCTTT.

In this sample, this clonotype turned up a few times. The chain recombines TRBV6-5 with TRBJ2-7; possibly TRBD2 for D (5 bases). Per the germline V gene, CDR1 is MNHEY and CDR2 is SVGAGI. The CDR3 has 16 residues. The ends were cut back, 0 bases at V and 1 base at J, with 13 bases in the middle. CDR3 in DNA: TGTGCCAGCAGTTACTCGACGGGAAGCCGATCCTACGAGCAGTACTTC. As protein: CASSYSTGSRSYEQYF.

This chain connects TRBV28 to TRBJ1-2, with D unresolved. Trimming stripped 4 bases from V and 2 bases from J, with 20 bases between. The CDR3 is 17 residues long. Looked up from germline, CDR1 is MDHEN and CDR2 is SYDVKM. The CDR3 DNA reads TGTGCCAGCAGTTCTTCCAGCACCATCGAGGTGAACTATGGCTACACCTTC. Its protein product is CASSSSSTIEVNYGYTF.

The chain is built from TRBV7-3 and TRBJ2-4, with D tentatively TRBD2 (6 bases). This CDR3 contains 13 residues. In germline, CDR1 is SGHTA, CDR2 FQGTGA. V was trimmed by 5 bases and J by 9 bases, leaving 14 bases between them. The CDR3 is CASSPAQGGIQYF. The CDR3 nucleotides read TGTGCCAGCAGCCCCGCCCAGGGAGGCATTCAGTACTTC.

The chain is built from TRBV28 and TRBJ2-2; D is uncertain. V lost 8 bases, J lost 0 bases, and 7 bases lay in between. Germline V lookup: CDR1 MDHEN, CDR2 SYDVKM. The length of the CDR3 is 13 residues. CDR3 DNA sequence: TGTGCCAGCTATTACACGAACACCGGGGAGCTGTTTTTT. It specifies CASYYTNTGELFF.

This clonotype was counted only a few times. For the CDR3, the DNA is TGTGCCAGCAAGGAGTCGTACACTGAAGCTTTCTTT. This gives the protein CASKESYTEAFF. The chain is built from TRBV6-1 and TRBJ1-1; no definite D call. Per germline, CDR1 MNHNS and CDR2 SASEGT. V lost 7 bases, J lost 3 bases, and 9 bases lay in between. The CDR3 covers 12 residues.

This clonotype was counted only a few times. This chain links TRBV5-3 with TRBJ2-5; the D gene is possibly TRBD1 (5 bases). TRBV5-3 is classed as an ORF, of uncertain function. V lost 7 bases, J lost 7 bases, and 23 bases lay in between. The length of the CDR3 is 15 residues. This chain's CDR3 is CARSTHSQGRGTQYF. In DNA form, the CDR3 reads TGTGCCAGATCAACCCATTCCCAGGGTCGAGGGACCCAGTACTTC.

The rearrangement links TRBV10-2 to TRBJ1-5, with 8 bases aligning to TRBD1. Per germline, CDR1 WSHSY and CDR2 SAAADI. The CDR3 runs to 13 residues. Germline trimming cut 5 bases from V and 5 bases from J; bases unmatched to any gene: 2. In nucleotides, the CDR3 is TGCGCCAGCAGTCAGACAGGGGATCAGCCCCAGCATTTT. Encoded protein: CASSQTGDQPQHF.

V gene TRBV9 combines with J gene TRBJ1-1; D remains ambiguous. The CDR3 loop spans 13 amino acids. V lost 0 bases and J 6 bases, leaving 9 bases between the germline ends. CDR1 and CDR2 from the germline V gene are SGDLS and YYNGEE. The CDR3 region is CASSVDTRSEAFF. In DNA form, the CDR3 reads TGTGCCAGCAGCGTAGATACTAGGTCTGAAGCTTTCTTT. Full variable domain (missing parts from reference TRBV9 and TRBJ1-1): DSGVTQTPKHLITATGQRVTLRCSPRSGDLSVYWYQQSLDQGLQFLIQYYNGEERAKGNILERFSAQQFPDLHSELNLSSLELGDSALYFCASSVDTRSEAFFGQGTRLTVV.

The V and J genes are TRBV11-3 and TRBJ2-7; 8 bases agree with TRBD2. The CDR3 is 13 residues long. The V gene end was trimmed by 2 bases and the J gene end by 6 bases; junction bases not matched to a gene: 3. Looked up from germline, CDR1 is SGHNT and CDR2 is YENEEA. The CDR3 region has the DNA TGTGCCAGCAGCTTATATGCGGGAGGCGAGCAGTACTTC. It yields the protein CASSLYAGGEQYF.

V is TRBV6-4 and J is TRBJ1-6, with a possible D match to TRBD1 (5 bases). The germline gives CDR1 MRHNA, CDR2 SNTAGT. Trimming stripped 5 bases from V and 6 bases from J, with 11 bases between. The CDR3 contains 14 residues. The CDR3 loop is CASSTDSANSPLHF. DNA for the CDR3: TGTGCCAGCAGTACTGACAGCGCTAATTCACCCCTCCACTTT.

This clonotype turned up a few times. The V call is TRBV27, the J call TRBJ2-5, with D possibly matching TRBD2 (6 bases). The germline V gene has CDR1 MNHEY and CDR2 SMNVEV (reference sequence). The CDR3 loop spans 13 amino acids. V dropped 5 bases and J dropped 3 bases, with 10 bases sitting between them. CDR3 amino acids: CASSQLAEETQYF. The CDR3, as DNA: TGTGCCAGCAGTCAACTAGCTGAAGAGACCCAGTACTTC.

This clonotype was detected only a few times. V gene TRBV7-2 combines with J gene TRBJ1-1; D gene unclear. The CDR3 runs 15 residues. V was trimmed by 2 bases and J by 1 base, leaving 11 bases between them. Germline values: CDR1 SGHTA, CDR2 FQGNSA. CDR3 nucleotide sequence: TGTGCCAGCAGCTTAATCTCTCCGGGGAACACTGAAGCTTTCTTT. It encodes CASSLISPGNTEAFF.

The genes are TRBV30 and TRBJ2-7; a possible D gene is TRBD2 (5 bases). This CDR3 spans 12 amino acids. Germline V CDR1 and CDR2: GTSNPN, SVGIG (reference sequence). V lost 4 bases and J lost 0, with 7 bases in between. In nucleotides, the CDR3 is TGTGCCTGGACCCGGGACTCCTACGAGCAGTACTTC. Translated, it gives CAWTRDSYEQYF.

This clonotype was detected only a few times. The chain joins TRBV4-2 to TRBJ1-1; D is possibly TRBD1 (6 bases). CDR1 LGHNA and CDR2 YNFKEQ come from the germline V gene. The CDR3 covers 16 residues. The germline V and J ends were trimmed by 4 bases and 5 bases, with 20 bases remaining between them. CDR3 sequence: CASSPSLWGARTEAFF. Here the CDR3 DNA reads TGTGCCAGCAGCCCCTCCCTATGGGGGGCGAGGACTGAAGCTTTCTTT.